A selection of T cell receptor beta chains follows, all from one sample in a study of T-cell memory formation after mild COVID-19. TCRdb called the 5' RACE reads again in MiXCR, with one record for every CDR3 protein. The table has roughly 620,000 distinct CDR3 sequences, roughly 17% seen once. Sequenced material: PBMCs or a T cell subset sorted from them (not recorded which). The receptors originated from an adult woman who had mild COVID-19 (a few samples of this study predate the infection). Cell type and time point are not known. CDR3s include the opening cysteine and the closing phenylalanine or tryptophan. The D gene is left open where the match is weak. Clone size is shown for a subset of rows, as once, few, many or a class of expanded clone.

j_gene | v_gene | abundance | d_gene | CDR3nt | CDR3aa
TRBJ2-7 | TRBV7-9 | few | TRBD1 | TGTGCCAGCAGCCCGGACAGGGGGCTTTACGAGCAGTACTTC | CASSPDRGLYEQYF
TRBJ2-7 | TRBV5-1 | - | - | TGCGCCAGCAGTTCCAGGGGTCCTCCTTACGAGCAGTACTTC | CASSSRGPPYEQYF
TRBJ1-1 | TRBV29-1 | few | - | TGCAGCGTCCAGACCCGTAGGGACACTGAAGCTTTCTTT | CSVQTRRDTEAFF
TRBJ2-5 | TRBV7-3 | few | - | TGTGCCAGCAGCTCTTGGTACCAAGAGACCCAGTACTTC | CASSSWYQETQYF
TRBJ2-7 | TRBV5-6 | many | - | TGTGCCAGCAGCTTGGAGAGGGGGTGGGAGCAGTACTTC | CASSLERGWEQYF
TRBJ2-3 | TRBV7-9 | once | TRBD2 | TGTGCCAGTCGGACTAGCGGGGGGCGGGGCACAGATACGCAGTATTTT | CASRTSGGRGTDTQYF
TRBJ2-2 | TRBV7-9 | few | - | TGTGCCAGCAGCTTAGCGACAAGGAACACCGGGGAGCTGTTTTTT | CASSLATRNTGELFF
TRBJ1-1 | TRBV12-3/TRBV12-4 | many | - | TGTGCCAGCAGTTTAGTCCTGCCCTCAGAGGAAGCTTTCTTT | CASSLVLPSEEAFF
TRBJ2-7 | TRBV5-4 | few | - | TGTGCCAGCAGCCTAAGGTCTAACCACTACGAGCAGTACTTC | CASSLRSNHYEQYF
TRBJ1-1 | TRBV5-5 | many | - | TGTGCCAGCAGCTTCATGGAAGCCACTGAAGCTTTCTTT | CASSFMEATEAFF
TRBJ2-7 | TRBV19 | - | - | TGTGCCAGTAGTACGGGAGACCCGGCCTACGAGCAGTACTTC | CASSTGDPAYEQYF
TRBJ2-7 | TRBV6-5 | few | TRBD1 | TGTGCCAGCAGTTACCTGGGACAGGGAACCTACGAGCAGTACTTC | CASSYLGQGTYEQYF
TRBJ2-1 | TRBV20-1 | - | TRBD1 | TGCAGTGTCGACCGGGACAGATACAATGAGCAGTTCTTC | CSVDRDRYNEQFF
TRBJ2-7 | TRBV7-9 | - | - | TGTGCCAGCAGCTCCAGCGAGACGTCCTACGAGCAGTACTTC | CASSSSETSYEQYF
TRBJ2-1 | TRBV3-1 | - | - | TGTGCCAGCAGCCAAGTGCGGGACTTTAAATACAATGAGCAGTTCTTC | CASSQVRDFKYNEQFF
TRBJ2-7 | TRBV27 | few | TRBD1 | TGTGCCAGCAGTTTATCGGGGACAGGGGGCTTGGGCTCCTACGAGCAGTACTTC | CASSLSGTGGLGSYEQYF
TRBJ1-2 | TRBV4-1 | - | TRBD1 | TGCGCCAGCAGCCAAGTCATGGACAGGGGATCATTTAACTATGGCTACACCTTC | CASSQVMDRGSFNYGYTF
TRBJ2-1 | TRBV4-2 | few | TRBD1 | TGTGCCAGCAGCCAAGCGCTAGGGGGCTTCAATGAGCAGTTCTTC | CASSQALGGFNEQFF
TRBJ2-1 | TRBV9 | few | TRBD2 | TGTGCCAGCAGCGTAGAGGAGCGGGAGGACTACAATGAGCAGTTCTTC | CASSVEEREDYNEQFF
TRBJ1-1 | TRBV7-9 | few | - | TGTGCCAGCAGTTCACAGGGTTTGCCTGAAGCTTTCTTT | CASSSQGLPEAFF
TRBJ2-7 | TRBV6-5 | - | - | TGTGCCAGCAGTTACGAGGGACGGATTCGGGACGAGCAGTACTTC | CASSYEGRIRDEQYF
TRBJ2-3 | TRBV2 | few | - | TGTGCCAGCGTACTAGCAGATACGCAGTATTTT | CASVLADTQYF
TRBJ1-4 | TRBV7-9 | - | - | TGTGCCAGCGCAGGGGACGCGAACCTATATGAAAAACTGTTTTTT | CASAGDANLYEKLFF
TRBJ2-2 | TRBV12-3/TRBV12-4 | - | TRBD2 | TGTGCCAGCAGTCCGAAGACTAGCGGGAGAACCGGGGAGCTGTTTTTT | CASSPKTSGRTGELFF
TRBJ1-1 | TRBV24-1 | few | - | TGTGCCACCAGGGTCGTACAGGGGAACACTGAAGCTTTCTTT | CATRVVQGNTEAFF
TRBJ1-4 | TRBV12-3/TRBV12-4 | - | - | TGTGCCAGCACCGGGGACACCCGTAATGAAAAACTGTTTTTT | CASTGDTRNEKLFF
TRBJ1-3 | TRBV7-7 | few | - | TGTGCTAGCAGCTTAGATTATGGAAACACCATATATTTT | CASSLDYGNTIYF
TRBJ2-3 | TRBV27 | few | TRBD1 | TGTGCCAGCAGTCCCGTGGGACAGGGCACAGATACGCAGTATTTT | CASSPVGQGTDTQYF
TRBJ2-2 | TRBV19 | - | TRBD1 | TGTGCCAGTAGCCCTCCCGGGACAGGGATCGGCGGGGAGCTGTTTTTT | CASSPPGTGIGGELFF